These 22 T cell receptor beta chains were sequenced from one sample in a study of T-cell reconstitution after alpha-beta-depleted transplantation in children (dated by TCRdb to between 2015 and 2016). The method was PCR. TCRdb names Illumina HiSeq 2500 as the instrument used. TCR library preparation used molecular barcoding, with unique molecular identifiers applied to normalize quantification of the TCRbeta repertoire. The raw public data were reprocessed by TCRdb itself: fastp quality trimming at Q25, MiXCR clonotype calling, in-frame beta chains only. CDR3 protein duplicates are merged, each entry listing the most common genes and DNA. Within this sample are about 400,000 distinct CDR3 sequences, with 20% of them counted one time only. 3.8% of the sample is taken by the ten largest. Sample: PBMCs from the stem cell graft donor, taken from the stem cell graft. Every receptor here comes from a human donor who donated a stem cell graft to a child with acute myeloid leukemia.

The CDR3 sequence: CTRDRAYNEQFF. Written as DNA, the CDR3 is TGTACCCGGGACAGGGCTTACAATGAGCAGTTCTTC. The chain combines TRBV21-1 with TRBJ2-1; the table gives TRBD1 as D, unverified against the DNA. TRBV21-1 is marked as a pseudogene. The CDR3 covers 12 residues.

This clonotype was seen ten or more times. The rearrangement uses TRBV20-1 and TRBJ2-5, with TRBD2 matching over 13 bases. This CDR3 is built from 16 residues. Germline CDR1 and CDR2: DFQATT and SNEGSKA (reference sequence). The V gene end was trimmed by 6 bases and the J gene end by 0 bases; junction bases not matched to a gene: 7. The CDR3 bases are TGCAGTGCCAGGGGGACTAGCGGGATTTACCAAGAGACCCAGTACTTC. As protein: CSARGTSGIYQETQYF.

The V gene is TRBV24-1, the J gene TRBJ2-5, with 8 bases matching TRBD2. Per the germline V gene, CDR1 is KGHDR and CDR2 is SFDVKD. This CDR3 comprises 14 residues. Losses at the gene ends were 5 bases for V and 5 bases for J; bases not matched to a gene: 6. The CDR3: CATSASGRRETQYF. DNA for the CDR3: TGTGCCACCAGTGCAAGCGGGAGACGGGAGACCCAGTACTTC.

This chain uses TRBV27 with TRBJ1-5; D gene uncertain. V was clipped by 4 bases and J by 7 bases, with 11 bases between them. This CDR3 has 13 amino acids. Germline CDR1 and CDR2: MNHEY and SMNVEV (reference sequence). The CDR3 DNA sequence: TGTGCCAGCAGTTCGTTTGTGGGACAGCCCCAGCATTTT. Protein product: CASSSFVGQPQHF.

The rearrangement links TRBV12-3 or TRBV12-4 to TRBJ2-7; TRBD1 aligns across 11 bases. V lost 6 bases, J lost 2 bases, and 0 bases stayed unmatched. The length of the CDR3 is 13 residues. The DNA of the CDR3 is TGTGCCAGCAGGGGACAGGGGGCCTACGAGCAGTACTTC. It codes for CASRGQGAYEQYF.

This clonotype occurred many times. The rearrangement joins TRBV29-1 to TRBJ2-7; 9 bases align to TRBD1. Germline CDR1 reads SQVTM; CDR2 reads ANQGSEA. The CDR3 runs to 12 residues. V dropped 3 bases and J dropped 6; count of bases not matched to a gene: 3. This chain's CDR3 is CSVEGQGGEQYF. The CDR3 DNA reads TGCAGCGTTGAGGGACAGGGAGGCGAGCAGTACTTC.

This clonotype was seen only a few times. The chain joins TRBV5-1 to TRBJ2-7; 7 positions agree with TRBD1. The V and J ends lost 5 bases and 4 bases, in that order; junction bases with no gene match: 9. Germline lookup yields CDR1 SGHRS and CDR2 YFSETQ. The CDR3 length is 14 residues. The CDR3 bases are TGCGCCAGCAGACCAGGGGGAATCCCATACGAGCAGTACTTC. Its protein is CASRPGGIPYEQYF.

This chain uses TRBV20-1 with TRBJ2-7, with a possible D match to TRBD2 (5 bases). The CDR3 is made up of 17 amino acids. Germline values: CDR1 DFQATT, CDR2 SNEGSKA (reference sequence). V dropped 3 bases and J dropped 0 bases, with 21 bases sitting between them. The CDR3 region has the DNA TGCAGTGCTAGCCAGGCACGGGGTCTGGGGTCCTCCTACGAGCAGTACTTC. It encodes CSASQARGLGSSYEQYF.

This sequence joins TRBV12-3 or TRBV12-4 and TRBJ2-1; no clear D. The CDR3 has 12 residues. Between the trimmed V and J ends, which lost 0 bases and 10 bases, there was a span of 7 bases. Here the CDR3 reads CASSLAPGEQFF. The CDR3 region has the DNA TGTGCCAGCAGTTTAGCCCCCGGGGAGCAGTTCTTC.

V is TRBV7-8 and J is TRBJ2-4; no clear D. The germline V and J ends were trimmed by 1 base and 2 bases, with 18 bases remaining between them. The CDR3 is made up of 18 amino acids. The germline gives CDR1 SGHVS, CDR2 FQNEAQ. CDR3 in amino acids: CASSLEFAVFKSKNIQYF. The CDR3 DNA reads as TGTGCCAGCAGCTTAGAGTTCGCCGTATTCAAGTCCAAAAACATTCAGTACTTC.

The chain is built from TRBV28 and TRBJ2-2; D may be TRBD2 (5 bases). V lost 5 bases to trimming and J lost 5 bases, with 12 bases between them. The CDR3 runs to 14 residues. Per germline, CDR1 MDHEN and CDR2 SYDVKM. CDR3 bases: TGTGCCAGCAGTCCGGAGGCGATAACCGGGGAGCTGTTTTTT. Amino acids: CASSPEAITGELFF.

The rearrangement joins TRBV12-3 or TRBV12-4 to TRBJ2-7; D not certain. The CDR3 has 12 amino acids. Deletions cut 6 bases from V and 2 bases from J, with 8 bases between. Written as DNA, the CDR3 is TGTGCCAGCAGCGACGTAACCTACGAGCAGTACTTC. Protein product: CASSDVTYEQYF.

This chain joins TRBV12-3 or TRBV12-4 and TRBJ2-3; D is unresolved. The length of the CDR3 is 15 residues. Trimming removed 3 bases from V and 1 base from J, with 11 bases in between. CDR3 DNA: TGTGCCAGCAGTTTTGGTTCGCACGGCACAGATACGCAGTATTTT. This codes for CASSFGSHGTDTQYF.

Notes on this clonotype: A much larger clonotype is one base distant, so this may be a read error. V and J are TRBV6-1 and TRBJ2-1; 9 nucleotides align to TRBD1. Germline V lookup: CDR1 MNHNS, CDR2 SASEGT. The length of the CDR3 is 15 residues. CDR3 bases: TGTGCCAGCAGTACCGGGACAGGGACATACAATGGGCAGTTCTTC. It specifies CASSTGTGTYNGQFF.

This clonotype was found many times. This chain connects TRBV20-1 to TRBJ2-3; 14 bases align to TRBD2. Germline V gene lookup returns CDR1 DFQATT and CDR2 SNEGSKA (reference sequence). The CDR3 is 17 amino acids. V lost 1 base and J lost 3; bases outside the gene matches: 6. The CDR3 protein is CSARVGTSGGRTDTQYF. CDR3 DNA sequence: TGCAGTGCTAGAGTAGGGACTAGCGGGGGACGGACAGATACGCAGTATTTT.

Concerning this clonotype itself: This may stem from a read error, because a much larger clone lies one nucleotide away. This chain joins TRBV28 and TRBJ2-6, with D perhaps matching TRBD1 (5 bases). The CDR3 is made up of 13 amino acids. Deletions cut 6 bases from V and 2 bases from J, with 5 bases between. The germline gives CDR1 MDHEN, CDR2 SYDVKM. The CDR3 DNA sequence: TGTGCCAGCAGACAGGCTGGGGCCAACGTCCTGACTTTC. As protein: CASRQAGANVLTF.

The rearrangement joins TRBV3-1 to TRBJ1-5, with D possibly matching TRBD1 (5 bases). The CDR3 is 15 amino acids. Trimming left V 3 bases short and J 4 bases short, with 13 bases between. The germline V gene encodes CDR1 LGHDT and CDR2 YNNKEL (reference sequence). CDR3 protein: CASSHVTDINQPQHF. CDR3 nucleotide sequence: TGTGCCAGCAGCCATGTGACAGATATTAATCAGCCCCAGCATTTT.

This clonotype was recorded many times. The CDR3, as DNA: TGCGCCAGCAGCTTGAGTGGCGGGAGCACAGATACGCAGTATTTT. Amino acid sequence: CASSLSGGSTDTQYF. The chain joins TRBV5-1 to TRBJ2-3, with D tentatively TRBD2 (5 bases). The CDR3 loop spans 15 amino acids. V lost 1 base and J lost 0, with 9 bases in between. Germline V CDR1 and CDR2: SGHRS, YFSETQ.

This sequence joins TRBV12-3 or TRBV12-4 and TRBJ2-2; D possibly corresponds to TRBD2 (6 bases). The CDR3 is made up of 16 amino acids. Trimming removed 6 bases from V and 0 bases from J, with 14 bases in between. DNA for the CDR3: TGTGCCAGCAGGGATAGCGGATTTGCGAACACCGGGGAGCTGTTTTTT. It yields the protein CASRDSGFANTGELFF.

This clonotype appeared a few times. The chain links TRBV5-1 to TRBJ2-2, with 9 bases matching TRBD1. The junction had 10 bases not matched to a gene; V was cut back by 0 bases and J by 7 bases. The V gene's germline CDR1 is SGHRS and CDR2 YFSETQ. The CDR3 extends over 17 amino acids. The CDR3 DNA follows: TGCGCCAGCAGCTTGGGCCCCCCGGGACAGGGCGACGGGGAGCTGTTTTTT. It specifies CASSLGPPGQGDGELFF.

This chain uses TRBV7-2 with TRBJ2-1; 9 positions agree with TRBD2. CDR1 and CDR2 (germline): SGHTA, FQGNSA. The CDR3 covers 15 residues. Losses at the gene ends were 5 bases for V and 5 bases for J; bases not matched to a gene: 7. The chain's CDR3 is CASSISGRVDNEQFF. For the CDR3, the DNA is TGTGCCAGCAGCATTAGCGGGAGAGTTGACAATGAGCAGTTCTTC.

This clonotype was detected a few times. This sequence joins TRBV5-1 and TRBJ1-1; 9 nucleotides line up with TRBD1. Germline assignment: CDR1 SGHRS and CDR2 YFSETQ. J lost 3 bases, V lost 7 bases, and 7 bases had no gene match. The CDR3 totals 14 residues. For the CDR3, the DNA is TGCGCCAGCGGCGTTGGGACAGGGCACACTGAAGCTTTCTTT. It encodes CASGVGTGHTEAFF.